The sequence of this T cell receptor beta chain was determined in a study of chemoradiotherapy in HPV16-positive cancers. Overall study: Functional T-cell assays on two HPV16-positive patients' cells defined candidate HPV-specific clones and common TCR motifs. Overall study findings and caveats: Functional assays defining HPV-specific T cells used only a couple of HPV16-positive patients. Candidate HPV-specific clones and E7-related TCR motifs grew in tumor during treatment.

Clones were sequenced by immunoSEQ multiplex PCR, and TCRdb holds only the in-frame ones, with some missing. The sample holds tens of thousands of clones, roughly 90% seen once. As concerns this clone: Its antigen is undetermined.

Over chemoradiotherapy, repertoires were sampled more than once. The sequence derives from a human donor with HPV-associated anogenital cancer. The material was blood, obtained from a patient who underwent chemoradiotherapy.

Here the CDR3 DNA reads TGTGCCAGCAGTTGGGGACGGAATCATCAGCCCCAGCATTTT. This sequence encodes CASSWGRNHQPQHF. This chain joins TRBV27 and TRBJ1-5; perhaps TRBD1 as D (5 bases). Germline values: CDR1 MNHEY, CDR2 SMNVEV (reference sequence). CDR3 length: 14 residues. The V gene lost 4 bases and the J gene lost 5 bases, with 12 bases spanning the gap.